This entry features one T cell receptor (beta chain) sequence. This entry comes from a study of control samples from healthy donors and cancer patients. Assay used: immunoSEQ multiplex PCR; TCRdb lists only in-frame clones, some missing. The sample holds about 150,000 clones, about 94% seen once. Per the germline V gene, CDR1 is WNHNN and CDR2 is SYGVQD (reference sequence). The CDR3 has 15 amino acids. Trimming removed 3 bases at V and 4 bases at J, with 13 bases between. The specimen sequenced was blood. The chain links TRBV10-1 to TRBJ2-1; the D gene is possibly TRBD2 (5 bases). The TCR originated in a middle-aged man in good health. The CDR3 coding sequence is TGCGCCAGCAGTGACACGGTAGAGGGTTACAATGAGCAGTTCTTC. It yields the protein CASSDTVEGYNEQFF.